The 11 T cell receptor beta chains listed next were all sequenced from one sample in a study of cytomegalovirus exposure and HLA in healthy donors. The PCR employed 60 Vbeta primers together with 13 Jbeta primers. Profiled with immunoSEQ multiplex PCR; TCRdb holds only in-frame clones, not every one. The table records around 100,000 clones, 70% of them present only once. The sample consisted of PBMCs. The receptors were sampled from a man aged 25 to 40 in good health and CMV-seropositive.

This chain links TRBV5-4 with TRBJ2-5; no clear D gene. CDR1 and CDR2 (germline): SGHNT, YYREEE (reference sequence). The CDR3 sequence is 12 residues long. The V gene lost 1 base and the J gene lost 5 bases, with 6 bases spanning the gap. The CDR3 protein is CASSLSRETQYF. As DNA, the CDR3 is TGTGCCAGCAGCTTGTCGAGGGAGACCCAGTACTTC.

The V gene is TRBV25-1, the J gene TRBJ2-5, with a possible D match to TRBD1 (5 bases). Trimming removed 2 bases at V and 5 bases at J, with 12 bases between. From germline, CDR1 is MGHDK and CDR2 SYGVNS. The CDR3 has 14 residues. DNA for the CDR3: TGTGCCAGCAGTGAACCCAGGGATGAGGAGACCCAGTACTTC. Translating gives CASSEPRDEETQYF.

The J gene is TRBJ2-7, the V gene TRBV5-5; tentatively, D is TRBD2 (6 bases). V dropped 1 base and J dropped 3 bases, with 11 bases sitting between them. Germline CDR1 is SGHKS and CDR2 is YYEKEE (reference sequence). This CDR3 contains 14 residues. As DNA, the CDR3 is TGTGCCAGCAGCTTGAGTGGGACTCTCTACGAGCAGTACGTC. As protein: CASSLSGTLYEQYV.

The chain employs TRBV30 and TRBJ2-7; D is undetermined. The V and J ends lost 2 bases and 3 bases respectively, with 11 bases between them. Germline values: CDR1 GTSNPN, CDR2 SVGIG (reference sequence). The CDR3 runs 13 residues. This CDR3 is CAWSPPPGYEQYF. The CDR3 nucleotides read TGTGCCTGGAGTCCTCCCCCCGGCTACGAGCAGTACTTC.

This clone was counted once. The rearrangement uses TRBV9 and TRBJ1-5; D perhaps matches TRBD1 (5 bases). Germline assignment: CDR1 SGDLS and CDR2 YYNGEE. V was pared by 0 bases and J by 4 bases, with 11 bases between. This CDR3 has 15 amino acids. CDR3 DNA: TGTGCCAGCAGCGTAGGGGGGGGTACGAATCAGCCCCAGCATTTT. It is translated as CASSVGGGTNQPQHF.

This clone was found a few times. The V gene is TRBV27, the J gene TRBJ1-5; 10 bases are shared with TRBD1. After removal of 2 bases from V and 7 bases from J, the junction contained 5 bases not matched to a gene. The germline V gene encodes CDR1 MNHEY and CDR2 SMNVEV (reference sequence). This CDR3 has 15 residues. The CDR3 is CASSLRGQGWQPQHF. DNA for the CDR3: TGTGCCAGCAGTTTAAGGGGACAGGGGTGGCAGCCCCAGCATTTT.

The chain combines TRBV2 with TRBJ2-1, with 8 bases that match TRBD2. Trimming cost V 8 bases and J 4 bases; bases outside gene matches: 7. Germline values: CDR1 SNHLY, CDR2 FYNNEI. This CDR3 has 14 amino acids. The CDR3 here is CASGQAGVYNEQFF. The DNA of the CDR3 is TGTGCCAGCGGGCAAGCGGGAGTTTACAATGAGCAGTTCTTC.

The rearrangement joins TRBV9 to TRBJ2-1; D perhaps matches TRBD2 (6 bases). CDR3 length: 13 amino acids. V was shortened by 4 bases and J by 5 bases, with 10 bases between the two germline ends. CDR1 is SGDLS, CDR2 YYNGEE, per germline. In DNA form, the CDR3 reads TGTGCCAGCAGCCCCGGCGGGGACAATGAGCAGTTCTTC. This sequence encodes CASSPGGDNEQFF.

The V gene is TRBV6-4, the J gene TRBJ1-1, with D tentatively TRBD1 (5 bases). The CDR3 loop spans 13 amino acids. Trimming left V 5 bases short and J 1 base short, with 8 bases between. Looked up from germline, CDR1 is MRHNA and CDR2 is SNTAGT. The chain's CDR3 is CASSSDRNTEAFF. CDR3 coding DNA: TGTGCCAGCAGTTCTGACAGGAACACTGAAGCTTTCTTT.

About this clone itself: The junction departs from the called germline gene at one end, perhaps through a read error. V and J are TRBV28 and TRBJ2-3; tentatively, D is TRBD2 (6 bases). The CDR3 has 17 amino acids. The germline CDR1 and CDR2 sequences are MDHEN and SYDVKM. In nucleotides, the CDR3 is TGTGCCAGCAGCAGGGACGGGGGAATTTTTAGCAGAGATACGCAGTATTTT. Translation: CASSRDGGIFSRDTQYF.

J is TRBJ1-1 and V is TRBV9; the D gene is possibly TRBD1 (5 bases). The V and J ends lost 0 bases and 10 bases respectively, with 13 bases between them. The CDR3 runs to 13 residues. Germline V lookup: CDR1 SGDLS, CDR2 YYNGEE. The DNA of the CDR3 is TGTGCCAGCAGCGTAGCGGGGGGGGAGAGAGCTTTCTTT. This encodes CASSVAGGERAFF.